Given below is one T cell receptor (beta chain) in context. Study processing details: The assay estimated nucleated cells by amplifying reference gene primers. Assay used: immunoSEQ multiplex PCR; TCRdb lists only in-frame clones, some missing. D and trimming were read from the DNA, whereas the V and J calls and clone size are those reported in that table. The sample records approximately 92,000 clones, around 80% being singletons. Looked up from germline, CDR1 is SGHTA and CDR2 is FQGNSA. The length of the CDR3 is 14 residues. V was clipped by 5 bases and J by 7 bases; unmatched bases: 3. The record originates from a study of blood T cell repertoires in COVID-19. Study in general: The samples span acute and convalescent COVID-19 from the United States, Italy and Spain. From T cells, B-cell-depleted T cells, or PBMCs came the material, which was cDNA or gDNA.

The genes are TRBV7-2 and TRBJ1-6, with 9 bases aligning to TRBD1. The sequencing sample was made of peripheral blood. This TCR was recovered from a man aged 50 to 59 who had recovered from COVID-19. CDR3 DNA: TGTGCCAGCAGCCAGGGACAGGGCAATTCACCCCTCCACTTT. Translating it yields CASSQGQGNSPLHF.